This is a list of T cell receptor beta chains from one sample in a study of T cell repertoires in cytomegalovirus infection. Their antigens are not known. In TCRdb, the reads were re-called with MiXCR into one record per CDR3 protein. The table records about 770,000 distinct CDR3 sequences, approximately 32% of them present only once. The sample consisted of cultured CD8+ T cells from PBMCs, taken from culture after CMV antigen stimulation. Receptor source: a human donor in good health (CMV status not recorded). Some clones in this sample may be carry-over from other donors' samples. CDR3s include the opening cysteine and the closing phenylalanine or tryptophan. A D gene is named only where the DNA matches it firmly. Clone size is not always given. Where it is, it says once, few, many or a class for expanded clones.

d_call	clone_size	v_call	j_call	cdr3_aa	cdr3_nt
NA	few	TRBV29-1	TRBJ1-2	CSVDHRDSYGYTF	TGCAGCGTTGATCACAGGGATAGCTATGGCTACACCTTC
TRBD1	NA	TRBV12-3/TRBV12-4	TRBJ1-2	CASSLPGQGALNYYGYTF	TGTGCCAGCAGTTTACCGGGACAGGGGGCTCTTAACTACTATGGCTACACCTTC
NA	few	TRBV2	TRBJ2-2	CASSEAGGHTGELSF	TGTGCCAGCAGTGAAGCGGGGGGCCACACCGGGGAGCTGTCTTTT
NA	many	TRBV7-9	TRBJ1-5	CASSSDNQPQHF	TGTGCCAGCAGCTCGGACAATCAGCCCCAGCATTTT
NA	few	TRBV6-6	TRBJ1-2	CASSYSLWDYGYTF	TGTGCCAGCAGTTACTCGTTGTGGGACTATGGCTACACCTTC
NA	few	TRBV6-5	TRBJ2-2	CASSYSIERKRTGELFF	TGTGCCAGCAGTTACTCGATCGAGAGGAAAAGGACCGGGGAGCTGTTTTTT
NA	NA	TRBV7-2	TRBJ1-4	CASSLVAGNEKLFF	TGTGCCAGCAGCTTAGTGGCGGGAAATGAAAAACTGTTTTTT
NA	NA	TRBV9	TRBJ2-1	CASSVDNRGGGNEQFF	TGTGCCAGCAGCGTAGATAACAGGGGGGGAGGCAATGAGCAGTTCTTC
NA	NA	TRBV4-1	TRBJ1-6	CASSQGAISSYNSPLHF	TGCGCCAGCAGCCAAGGTGCGATTAGCTCCTATAATTCACCCCTCCACTTT
TRBD1	few	TRBV6-2/TRBV6-3	TRBJ2-1	CASSYFDRGRINEQFF	TGTGCCAGCAGTTACTTCGACAGGGGGCGCATCAATGAGCAGTTCTTC
TRBD2	many	TRBV6-5	TRBJ2-3	CASRRSGGPADTQYF	TGTGCCAGCAGGAGGAGCGGGGGGCCCGCAGATACGCAGTATTTT
NA	NA	TRBV12-3/TRBV12-4	TRBJ2-3	CASSEAGHIGTDTQYF	TGTGCCAGCAGTGAGGCGGGACACATCGGAACAGATACGCAGTATTTT
NA	many	TRBV7-8	TRBJ1-5	CASGRVRNQPQHF	TGTGCCAGCGGCAGAGTCCGCAATCAGCCCCAGCATTTT
NA	many	TRBV7-2	TRBJ2-7	CASSPGSYEQYF	TGTGCCAGCAGCCCAGGATCCTACGAGCAGTACTTC
TRBD1	NA	TRBV27	TRBJ2-5	CASRFGQGWEETQYF	TGTGCCAGCAGATTTGGACAGGGCTGGGAAGAGACCCAGTACTTC
TRBD1	NA	TRBV6-5	TRBJ2-3	CASSYADRVTDTQYF	TGTGCCAGCAGTTACGCTGACAGGGTAACAGATACGCAGTATTTT
NA	NA	TRBV11-2	TRBJ2-1	CASSLPGLGDNEQFF	TGTGCCAGCAGCCTCCCCGGGCTGGGGGACAATGAGCAGTTCTTC